This TCR beta chain came from a study of T-cell reconstitution after alpha-beta-depleted transplantation in children. In this sample, this clonotype turned up a few times. CDR1 MNHEY and CDR2 SVGEGT come from the germline V gene. This CDR3 has 14 residues. Trimming cost V 8 bases and J 7 bases, with 17 bases left between them. The library targeted TCRbeta and was prepared with unique molecular identifiers. TCRdb called the PCR reads again in MiXCR, with one record for every CDR3 protein. Here the sample spans about 230,000 distinct CDR3 sequences, approximately 12% being singletons. The chain is built from TRBV6-2 or TRBV6-3 and TRBJ2-2; D is unresolved. The TCR comes from a human donor who donated a stem cell graft to a child with acute lymphoblastic leukemia. The sequencing used PBMCs from the stem cell graft donor, collected from the stem cell graft. CDR3 sequence: CASLRSGRVGELFF. The CDR3 nucleotides are TGTGCCAGCCTGAGGTCAGGACGTGTCGGGGAGCTGTTTTTT.